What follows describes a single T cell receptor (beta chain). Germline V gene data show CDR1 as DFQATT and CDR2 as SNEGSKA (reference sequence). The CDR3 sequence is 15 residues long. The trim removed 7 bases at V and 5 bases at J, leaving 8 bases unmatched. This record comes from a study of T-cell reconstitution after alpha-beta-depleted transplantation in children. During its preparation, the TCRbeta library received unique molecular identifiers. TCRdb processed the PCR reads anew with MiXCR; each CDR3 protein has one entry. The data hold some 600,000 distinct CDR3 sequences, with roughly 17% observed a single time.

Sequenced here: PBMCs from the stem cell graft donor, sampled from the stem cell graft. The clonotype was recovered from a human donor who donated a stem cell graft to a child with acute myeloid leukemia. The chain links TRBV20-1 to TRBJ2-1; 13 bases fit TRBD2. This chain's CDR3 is CSGSGLAGNDNEQFF. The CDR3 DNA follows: TGCAGTGGATCGGGACTAGCGGGGAATGACAATGAGCAGTTCTTC.